Below, one T cell receptor (beta chain) is given with its context. TRB amplification used roughly 250 ng of peripheral blood genomic DNA. This sample was included in a study of T cell clusters in autoimmune cytopenias. The CDR3 sequence is 16 residues long. Germline V gene lookup returns CDR1 MDHEN and CDR2 SYDVKM. TRB rearrangements were amplified by touch-down multiplex PCR with mixed TRB-A/B primers. TCRdb re-called the multiplex PCR reads and gives one entry per CDR3 protein, without DNA. The sample table sets out under 3,500 distinct CDR3 sequences. The sequenced sample consisted of peripheral blood. V and J are TRBV28 and TRBJ2-7; the TRBD2 assignment by TCRdb is unverifiable without DNA. This TCR came from a human donor with an autoimmune cytopenia, with autoimmune hepatitis or in good health (not recorded which). Here the CDR3 reads CASSLSGRPSSYEQYF.